These 21 T cell receptor beta chains originate from one sample sequenced in a study of cytomegalovirus exposure and HLA in healthy donors (dated by TCRdb to about 2017). Libraries were prepared through the immunoSEQ multiplex PCR assay. The multiplex PCR relied on a mix of 60 forward primers for TCR Vbeta segments and 13 reverse primers for TCR Jbeta segments. Sourced from immuneACCESS, this table was stored by TCRdb with only in-frame sequences that have V and J called. A share of the clones is absent; for the studies checked, an unresolved V gene accounts for under half, and the remainder has no known explanation. Per the sample table, the count is just over 40,000 clones. 6% to 6.5% of the sample is taken by the ten largest. The sequencing input was PBMCs. Receptor source: a man aged 25 to 40 in good health and CMV-seronegative.

J is TRBJ2-7 and V is TRBV4-2, with TRBD2 matching over 10 bases. From germline, CDR1 is LGHNA and CDR2 YNFKEQ. The trim removed 8 bases at V and 4 bases at J, leaving 11 bases unmatched. The CDR3 loop spans 15 amino acids. CDR3 DNA sequence: TGTGCCAGCCCCCAACCCGAGCGGGAGGGGTACGAGCAGTACTTC. This gives the protein CASPQPEREGYEQYF.

This chain uses TRBV5-4 with TRBJ2-1; D may be TRBD2 (6 bases). The CDR3 length is 14 residues. Germline-derived CDR1 and CDR2 are SGHNT and YYREEE (reference sequence). Trimming left V 4 bases short and J 5 bases short, with 13 bases between. CDR3 sequence reads: CASSPKRVDNEQFF. CDR3 coding DNA: TGTGCCAGCAGCCCGAAGCGGGTAGACAATGAGCAGTTCTTC.

The chain joins TRBV5-5 to TRBJ2-7; a possible D gene is TRBD2 (5 bases). Germline CDR1 SGHKS, CDR2 YYEKEE (reference sequence). The V and J ends lost 3 bases and 0 bases respectively, with 10 bases between them. This CDR3 is 14 amino acids long. CDR3: CASSSGLLSYEQYF. The CDR3, as DNA: TGTGCCAGCAGCTCAGGACTGCTCTCCTACGAGCAGTACTTC.

The chain couples TRBV5-1 to TRBJ2-4; weak D call: TRBD1 (6 bases). Trimming took off 4 bases at V and 8 bases at J, with 13 bases between the two ends. From germline, CDR1 is SGHRS and CDR2 YFSETQ. The CDR3 has 13 residues. The CDR3 here is CASSEEGGDIQYF. CDR3 nucleotide sequence: TGCGCCAGCAGCGAGGAAGGGGGAGACATTCAGTACTTC.

The chain recombines TRBV6-5 with TRBJ1-1; TRBD1 matches at 8 bases. This CDR3 is 16 amino acids long. The junction had 6 bases not matched to a gene; V was cut back by 2 bases and J by 1 base. The germline V gene encodes CDR1 MNHEY and CDR2 SVGAGI. CDR3: CASSYKGGTGNTEAFF. The CDR3 bases are TGTGCCAGCAGTTACAAGGGCGGGACAGGGAACACTGAAGCTTTCTTT.

The chain carries TRBV30 and TRBJ2-1; 10 nucleotides match TRBD2. The V segment lost 1 base and the J segment 6 bases; nucleotides outside the gene matches: 6. Germline CDR1 reads GTSNPN; CDR2 reads SVGIG (reference sequence). The length of the CDR3 is 15 residues. The CDR3 loop is CAWSGGLAGVNEQFF. For the CDR3, the DNA is TGTGCCTGGAGTGGGGGGCTAGCGGGAGTCAATGAGCAGTTCTTC.

This sequence joins TRBV7-2 and TRBJ2-1; 10 bases line up with TRBD2. The ends lost 1 base at V and 7 bases at J; junction bases unmatched: 4. The CDR3 consists of 15 residues. Germline V gives CDR1 SGHTA, CDR2 FQGNSA. The CDR3 DNA reads TGTGCCAGCAGCTTAGTCCCTAGCGGGGGAAATGAGCAGTTCTTC. Encoded protein: CASSLVPSGGNEQFF.

J is TRBJ1-3 and V is TRBV14; D unclear. The CDR3 spans 17 residues. Germline V gene data show CDR1 as SGHDN and CDR2 as FVKESK. Trimming shortened V by 0 bases and J by 0 bases, and 12 bases separated the two germline ends. CDR3 DNA: TGTGCCAGCAGCCAAGACCCGGGGATCCGCTCTGGAAACACCATATATTTT. Amino acids: CASSQDPGIRSGNTIYF.

The chain joins TRBV9 to TRBJ1-5; 7 bases match TRBD1. The V and J ends lost 3 bases and 4 bases, in that order; junction bases with no gene match: 10. Germline CDR1 reads SGDLS; CDR2 reads YYNGEE. The length of the CDR3 is 16 residues. The CDR3 sequence is CASSESTGVLNQPQHF. CDR3 DNA: TGTGCCAGCAGCGAGTCAACAGGGGTTTTGAATCAGCCCCAGCATTTT.

V and J are TRBV27 and TRBJ2-7, with 8 bases that match TRBD2. V lost 1 base and J lost 0; bases outside the gene matches: 11. CDR1 and CDR2 (germline): MNHEY, SMNVEV (reference sequence). There are 18 residues in the CDR3. For the CDR3, the DNA is TGTGCCAGCAGTTTATTCAGGAGTAGCGGGGCCAACTCCTACGAGCAGTACTTC. Protein: CASSLFRSSGANSYEQYF.

Turning to this clone: The sample holds other DNA sequences that translate to the same CDR3. The chain couples TRBV4-3 to TRBJ1-6; tentative D call: TRBD1 (5 bases). Trimming removed 0 bases at V and 12 bases at J, with 12 bases between. The V gene's germline CDR1 is LGHNA and CDR2 YSLEER. The length of the CDR3 is 14 residues. In nucleotides, the CDR3 is TGCGCCAGCAGCCAAGAGAAATCAGGGTTACCCCTCCACTTT. Translation: CASSQEKSGLPLHF.

The chain recombines TRBV7-2 with TRBJ2-7; 7 nucleotides line up with TRBD1. This CDR3 contains 12 residues. Trimming cost V 5 bases and J 5 bases; bases outside gene matches: 3. Germline-derived CDR1 and CDR2 are SGHTA and FQGNSA. CDR3 sequence: CASSPTGNEQYF. The CDR3 DNA follows: TGTGCCAGCAGCCCGACAGGGAACGAGCAGTACTTC.

This chain joins TRBV5-1 and TRBJ2-5, with D possibly TRBD1 on 6 matching bases. V shed 5 bases and J shed 4 bases, with 12 bases lying between them. The CDR3 is made up of 13 amino acids. The germline gives CDR1 SGHRS, CDR2 YFSETQ. The CDR3 spells CASSIGTPETQYF. For the CDR3, the DNA is TGCGCCAGCAGTATTGGGACACCAGAGACCCAGTACTTC.

The chain is built from TRBV6-5 and TRBJ2-7, with TRBD2 identical over 9 bases. CDR1 and CDR2 (germline): MNHEY, SVGAGI. V trimming: 2 bases; J trimming: 2 bases; junction bases outside the gene matches: 4. The length of the CDR3 is 15 residues. Written as DNA, the CDR3 is TGTGCCAGCAGTTACCTAGCGGGGACCACCTACGAGCAGTACTTC. Translating it yields CASSYLAGTTYEQYF.

The chain links TRBV18 to TRBJ2-3; 7 bases map to TRBD1. Trimming cost V 0 bases and J 2 bases; bases outside gene matches: 8. CDR1 and CDR2 from the germline V gene are KGHSH and LQKENI. The CDR3 extends over 17 amino acids. The CDR3 protein is CASSPPRIRGNTDTQYF. The CDR3 region has the DNA TGTGCCAGCTCACCACCGAGGATCAGGGGGAACACAGATACGCAGTATTTT.

The V and J genes are TRBV6-5 and TRBJ1-3; D possibly corresponds to TRBD1 (5 bases). This CDR3 contains 15 residues. The V gene's germline CDR1 is MNHEY and CDR2 SVGAGI. Trimming cost V 6 bases and J 0 bases, with 12 bases left between them. CDR3 bases: TGTGCCAGCAGCGCCTACAGGAGCTCTGGAAACACCATATATTTT. Translated: CASSAYRSSGNTIYF.

The chain has TRBV7-2 and TRBJ2-7; D gene uncertain. This CDR3 comprises 11 residues. V lost 5 bases and J lost 2, with 4 bases in between. Germline V gene sequence: CDR1 SGHTA, CDR2 FQGNSA. As DNA, the CDR3 is TGTGCCAGCAGCCTTACCTACGAGCAGTACTTC. This translates into CASSLTYEQYF. Using reference TRBV7-2 and TRBJ2-7 for the parts outside the CDR3, the full variable domain is GAGVSQSPSNKVTEKGKDVELRCDPISGHTALYWYRQSLGQGLEFLIYFQGNSAPDKSGLPSDRFSAERTGGSVSTLTIQRTQQEDSAVYLCASSLTYEQYFGPGTRLTVT.

J is TRBJ1-2 and V is TRBV13, with D hard to call. Germline lookup yields CDR1 PRHDT and CDR2 FYEKMQ (reference sequence). Between the trimmed V and J ends, which lost 1 base and 1 base, there was a span of 7 bases. The CDR3 extends over 14 amino acids. The CDR3 DNA is TGTGCCAGCAGCTTAGCCAACAGTAACTATGGCTACACCTTC. This codes for CASSLANSNYGYTF.

This chain uses TRBV7-8 with TRBJ1-2; 7 bases are a match to TRBD1. The CDR3 runs 16 residues. V trimming: 5 bases; J trimming: 2 bases; junction bases outside the gene matches: 11. From germline, CDR1 is SGHVS and CDR2 FQNEAQ. Here the CDR3 reads CASSTRQGVGNYGYTF. DNA for the CDR3: TGTGCCAGCAGCACCCGACAGGGCGTAGGAAACTATGGCTACACCTTC.

This sequence joins TRBV29-1 and TRBJ2-2; possibly TRBD2 for D (5 bases). Per the germline V gene, CDR1 is SQVTM and CDR2 is ANQGSEA. Trimming stripped 3 bases from V and 9 bases from J, with 11 bases between. The CDR3 is 12 residues long. Here the CDR3 DNA reads TGCAGCGTTGATCTGGGAGCACGGGAGCTGTTTTTT. It yields the protein CSVDLGARELFF.

The chain combines TRBV6-1 with TRBJ1-2; TRBD1 might be the D (5 bases). The germline CDR1 and CDR2 sequences are MNHNS and SASEGT. The CDR3 is 15 amino acids. The V end was cut by 0 bases, the J end by 6 bases, with 14 bases between. As DNA, the CDR3 is TGTGCCAGCAGTGAAGCACTGCGCGGGGGAGATGGCTACACCTTC. Encoded protein: CASSEALRGGDGYTF.